The sequence of this T cell receptor (beta chain) was determined in a study of blood T cells in healthy people across ages. Study-wide results and limits: Older age coincided with a roughly linear decline in TCR beta diversity per million T cells.

As concerns this clonotype: No antigen is known for it.

Trimming removed 6 bases at V and 6 bases at J, with 9 bases between. The CDR3 runs to 12 residues. Germline V CDR1 and CDR2: MNHEY, SVGEGT. A second PCR, run for roughly 7 to 12 cycles, used a sample-barcoded 5' primer plus a J-beta primer mix. TCRdb re-derived calls from the 5' RACE reads in MiXCR, one entry per CDR3 protein. The sample carries 1.5 million to 2 million distinct CDR3 sequences, around half recorded once. The receptor's source is a woman in her thirties or forties in good health. The sequenced sample was blood. The rearrangement uses TRBV6-2 or TRBV6-3 and TRBJ2-1; D is perhaps TRBD1 (6 bases). The CDR3 here is CASRLDSNEQFF. DNA of the CDR3: TGTGCCAGCAGGCTGGACAGCAATGAGCAGTTCTTC.